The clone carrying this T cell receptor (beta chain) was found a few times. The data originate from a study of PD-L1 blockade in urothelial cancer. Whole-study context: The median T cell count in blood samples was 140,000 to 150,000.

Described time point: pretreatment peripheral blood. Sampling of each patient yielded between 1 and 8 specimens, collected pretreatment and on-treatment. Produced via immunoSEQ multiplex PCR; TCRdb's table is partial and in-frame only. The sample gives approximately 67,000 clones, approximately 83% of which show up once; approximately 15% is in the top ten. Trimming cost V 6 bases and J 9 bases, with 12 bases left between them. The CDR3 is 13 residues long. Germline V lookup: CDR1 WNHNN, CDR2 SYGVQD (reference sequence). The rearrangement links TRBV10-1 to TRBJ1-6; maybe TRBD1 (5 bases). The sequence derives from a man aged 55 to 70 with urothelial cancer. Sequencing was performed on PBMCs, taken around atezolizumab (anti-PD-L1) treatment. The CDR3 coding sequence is TGCGCCAGCAGCAGGGTGGTTGGTTCACCCCTCCACTTT. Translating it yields CASSRVVGSPLHF.